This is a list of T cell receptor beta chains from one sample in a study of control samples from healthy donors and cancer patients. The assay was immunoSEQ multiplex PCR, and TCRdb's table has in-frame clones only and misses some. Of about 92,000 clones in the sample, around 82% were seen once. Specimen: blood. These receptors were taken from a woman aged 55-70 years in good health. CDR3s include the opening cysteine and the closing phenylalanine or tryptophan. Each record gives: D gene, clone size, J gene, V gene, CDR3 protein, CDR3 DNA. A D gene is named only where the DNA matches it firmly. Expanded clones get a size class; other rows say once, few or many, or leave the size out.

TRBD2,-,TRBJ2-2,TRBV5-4,CASSGGLAESTGELFF,TGTGCCAGCAGCGGAGGACTAGCGGAGTCCACCGGGGAGCTGTTTTTT
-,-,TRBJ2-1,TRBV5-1,CASSLAGNNEQFF,TGCGCCAGCAGCTTGGCCGGCAACAATGAGCAGTTCTTC
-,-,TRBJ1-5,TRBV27,CASPINEIDQPQHF,TGTGCCAGCCCAATCAACGAGATTGATCAGCCCCAGCATTTT
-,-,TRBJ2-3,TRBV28,CASRDSGVGTDTQYF,TGTGCCAGCAGAGATAGCGGAGTTGGGACAGATACGCAGTATTTT
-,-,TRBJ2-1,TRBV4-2,CASSQEGWEQFF,TGTGCCAGCAGCCAAGAGGGGTGGGAGCAGTTCTTC
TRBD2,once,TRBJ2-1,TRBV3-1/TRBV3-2,CASSRWEVAGGDNEQFF,TGTGCCAGCAGTCGCTGGGAGGTAGCGGGAGGGGATAATGAGCAGTTCTTC
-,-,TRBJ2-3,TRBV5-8,CASSLAFLGGTDTQYF,TGTGCCAGCAGCTTGGCCTTCTTAGGGGGCACAGATACGCAGTATTTT
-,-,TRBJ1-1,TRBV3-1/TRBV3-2,CASSQGLGGLGTEAFF,TGTGCCAGCAGCCAAGGTTTGGGGGGGCTAGGGACTGAAGCTTTCTTT
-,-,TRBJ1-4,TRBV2,CASKREATNEKLFF,TGTGCCAGCAAAAGGGAGGCAACTAATGAAAAACTGTTTTTT
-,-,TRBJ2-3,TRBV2,CASGRGETDTQYF,TGTGCCAGCGGACGGGGAGAAACAGATACGCAGTATTTT
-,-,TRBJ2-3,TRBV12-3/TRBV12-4,CASNYNTDTQYF,TGTGCCAGCAATTATAATACAGATACGCAGTATTTT
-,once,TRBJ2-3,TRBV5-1,CASSLTGQDTQYF,TGCGCCAGCAGCCTGACAGGCCAAGATACGCAGTATTTT
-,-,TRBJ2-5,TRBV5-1,CATSHDKLQETQYF,TGCGCCACCTCTCATGACAAACTCCAAGAGACCCAGTACTTC
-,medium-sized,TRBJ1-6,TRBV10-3,CAISDSDVSRSPLHF,TGTGCCATCAGTGATTCGGACGTATCGCGGTCACCCCTCCACTTT
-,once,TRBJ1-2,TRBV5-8,CASSLWQGSHTF,TGTGCCAGCAGCTTGTGGCAGGGAAGTCACACCTTC
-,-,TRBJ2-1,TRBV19,CASSTVAAGPNEQFF,TGTGCCAGTAGTACCGTAGCGGCCGGTCCCAATGAGCAGTTCTTC
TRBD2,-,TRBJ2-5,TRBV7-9,CASSLEAGGGTQYF,TGTGCCAGCAGCTTAGAAGCGGGAGGTGGGACCCAGTACTTC
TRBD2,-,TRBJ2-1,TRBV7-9,CASSLASGPYNEQFF,TGTGCCAGCAGCCTAGCTAGCGGTCCGTACAATGAGCAGTTCTTC
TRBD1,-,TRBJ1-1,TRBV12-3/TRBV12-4,CASTYTGATEAFF,TGTGCCAGCACCTATACAGGGGCGACTGAAGCTTTCTTT
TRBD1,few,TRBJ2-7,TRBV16,CASSQSVLGQRYEQYF,TGTGCCAGCAGCCAATCCGTCTTGGGACAGAGATACGAGCAGTACTTC
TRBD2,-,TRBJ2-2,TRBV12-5,CASGLVRGGYIGELFF,TGTGCTAGTGGTTTGGTCCGGGGGGGATATATCGGGGAGCTGTTTTTT
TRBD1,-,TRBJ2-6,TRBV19,CASSNPGGGANVLTF,TGTGCCAGTAGTAACCCAGGGGGTGGGGCCAACGTCCTGACTTTC
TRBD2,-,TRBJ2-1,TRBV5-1,CASSVRLAGDNNEQFF,TGCGCCAGCAGCGTGCGACTAGCGGGGGATAACAATGAGCAGTTCTTC
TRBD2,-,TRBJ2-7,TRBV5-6,CASSVLAGGAEQYF,TGTGCCAGCAGCGTACTAGCGGGTGGGGCCGAGCAGTACTTC
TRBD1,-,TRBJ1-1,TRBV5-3,CARSQPDSYRGNTEAFF,TGTGCCAGAAGCCAACCCGACTCGTACAGGGGAAATACTGAAGCTTTCTTT
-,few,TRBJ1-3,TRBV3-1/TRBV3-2,CASSQSSPNTIYF,TGTGCCAGCAGCCAAAGTTCGCCAAACACCATATATTTT
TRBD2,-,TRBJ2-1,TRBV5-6,CASSLLAGSSYNEQFF,TGTGCCAGCAGTTTACTAGCGGGTTCCTCCTACAATGAGCAGTTCTTC
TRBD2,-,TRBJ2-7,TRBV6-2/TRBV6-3,CASSFTRGSSYEQYF,TGTGCCAGCAGCTTTACGCGGGGGAGCTCCTACGAGCAGTACTTC
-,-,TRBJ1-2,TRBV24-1,CATSDGGLSGYTF,TGTGCCACCAGTGATGGGGGATTATCGGGCTACACCTTC
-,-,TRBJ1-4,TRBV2,CASSTLPDSFGEKLFF,TGTGCCAGCAGTACTTTACCGGACAGTTTCGGGGAAAAACTGTTTTTT
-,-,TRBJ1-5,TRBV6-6,CASRTGLIQPQHF,TGTGCCAGCAGAACAGGGCTAATCCAGCCCCAGCATTTT
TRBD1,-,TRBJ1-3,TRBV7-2,CASSPRTGTGGNTIYF,TGTGCCAGCAGCCCCCGGACAGGGACGGGTGGAAACACCATATATTTT
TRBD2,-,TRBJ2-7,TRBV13,CASSPRTSGGTSYEQYF,TGTGCCAGCAGCCCCCGGACTAGCGGGGGAACATCCTACGAGCAGTACTTC
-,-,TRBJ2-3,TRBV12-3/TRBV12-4,CASSLRDTQYF,TGTGCCAGCAGTTTAAGGGATACGCAGTATTTT
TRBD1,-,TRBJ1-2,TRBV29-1,CSVEAPDRGSGYTF,TGCAGCGTTGAAGCTCCCGACAGGGGGTCAGGCTACACCTTC
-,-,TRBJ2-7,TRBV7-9,CASSLEAVAYEQYF,TGTGCCAGCAGCTTAGAAGCGGTAGCCTACGAGCAGTACTTC
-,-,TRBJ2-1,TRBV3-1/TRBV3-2,CASSQELGHEQFF,TGTGCCAGCAGCCAAGAGCTCGGTCATGAGCAGTTCTTC
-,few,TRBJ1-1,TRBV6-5,CASSPRALEGAFF,TGTGCCAGCAGTCCCCGAGCTCTAGAGGGGGCTTTCTTT
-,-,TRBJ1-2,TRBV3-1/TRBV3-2,CASSQGPGFYGYTF,TGTGCCAGCAGCCAAGGGCCAGGGTTCTATGGCTACACCTTC
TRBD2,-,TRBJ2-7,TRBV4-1,CASSPHGTSGFEQYF,TGCGCCAGCAGCCCCCACGGGACTAGCGGGTTCGAGCAGTACTTC
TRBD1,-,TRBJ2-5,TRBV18,CASSPDRGGETQYF,TGTGCCAGCTCGCCCGACAGGGGAGGAGAGACCCAGTACTTC
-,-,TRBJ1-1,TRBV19,CASSTQTNTEAFF,TGTGCCAGTAGTACTCAAACGAACACTGAAGCTTTCTTT
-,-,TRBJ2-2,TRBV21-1,CASSKGVLACTLRDGELFF,TGTGCCAGCAGCAAAGGCGTCTTAGCCTGCACGCTTCGGGACGGGGAGCTGTTTTTT
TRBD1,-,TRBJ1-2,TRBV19,CASRFTGESGYTF,TGTGCCAGTAGGTTCACAGGGGAGTCTGGCTACACCTTC